This paragraph covers one T cell receptor (beta chain) sequence. Its antigen has not been determined. Qualities for individual bases were not recorded, and no much larger clone is one base off. In total, roughly 670 healthy bone marrow donors made up the cohort. Cohort members were all nominally healthy when sampled, although unrecorded immune exposures were likely present. The donor was CMV seronegative and was included in the group of several hundred seronegative cohort members. A peripheral blood sample was provided by each donor, and peripheral blood mononuclear cells were used for TCR beta sequencing. The Qiagen DNeasy Blood Extraction Kit was used to extract genomic DNA from the blood cell samples. This sample is part of a study of cytomegalovirus exposure and HLA in healthy donors (TCRdb year 2017). For the study in its entirety: According to an earlier analysis of around 600 of the donors, 150 million to 200 million T cells yielded over 90 million unique TCR beta sequences and approximately 300 Gb of sequence data. Around 320 gigabases of sequencing data and tens of millions of unique TCR sequences were included in an early release covering roughly 600 HLA-typed donors. Of the roughly 400 genotyped donors, 65% to 90% were placed in the genetic ancestry cluster associated with self-reported Caucasian donors. The study aimed to test whether signatures of past pathogen exposure could be identified by cataloging public T cell receptors. The study used immunosequencing to profile the T cell repertoires of approximately 690 subjects and linked those repertoires to cytomegalovirus serostatus. A separate validation cohort of some 130 different subjects was used in addition to the roughly 720-subject first cohort. The study combined high-throughput TCR immunosequencing, statistical association of individual TCRs with disease status, and machine learning to predict cytomegalovirus infection status. A later analysis re-analyzed previously published TCR beta repertoires from roughly 690 donors and added high-resolution HLA genotyping to study TCR occurrence patterns. Rather than using new phenotypic data, the later analysis identified candidate immune exposures from TCR beta sequences and from how often those sequences occurred across donors. In an earlier analysis of 587 of the donors, high-throughput TCR beta sequencing was used to judge whether each TCR beta V gene segment behaved as functional or pseudogenic. Donor age, sex, ethnicity and CMV serostatus were compiled together with the repertoire data. A later genetic analysis used genome-wide SNP genotypes for about three fifths of the 666 donors, treating that subset as a discovery cohort. All discovery cohort repertoires had been generated on a single sequencing platform. Both class I and class II loci were covered by HLA typing, at four-digit resolution. Typing coverage varied by locus: about 620-640 donors for A, B, C, DRB1 and DQB1; roughly 560 for DQA1; nearly 610 for DPA1; 450 to 480 for DPB1. Several DR-DQ haplotypes were handled as single units for association and clustering, since linkage in the cohort was strong. On average, about 240,000 unique TCR beta nucleotide sequences were sequenced per donor among 350 to 400 genotyped donors of the cohort, with 15% to 20% of those sequences being non-productive.

Receptor amplification or capture employed the immunoSEQ multiplex PCR assay. For the multiplex PCR, a mixture combining 60 forward primers for TCR Vbeta segments and 13 reverse primers for TCR Jbeta segments was used. Amplification of the CDR3 region of rearranged TCR beta genes was performed with a multiplex PCR assay on genomic DNA. Amplified TCR beta libraries were sequenced as 87-base-pair reads on the Illumina HiSeq System. The authors' pipeline ran thus. A later analysis tallied 75 million to 95 million unique TCR beta chains across the approximately 670 repertoires, and 10 million to 11 million of those chains were shared by two or more donors. Raw reads were error-corrected and collapsed into unique sequences by a nearest-neighbor algorithm in which closely related sequences were merged to remove PCR and sequencing errors. Alignment of CDR3 sequences to IMGT reference sequences was used to assign V, D and J gene segments. Each retained sequence needed at least a six-nucleotide match to both a V gene segment and a J gene segment. Rearrangements were called productive when the CDR3 lacked stop codons and stayed in frame with V and J; all others were non-productive. CDR3 was defined according to IMGT convention as the region running from the second conserved V-encoded cysteine to the conserved J-encoded phenylalanine. The earlier analysis of some 600 of the donors excluded sequences that lacked an unambiguous match to a single V gene segment. In an earlier analysis of more than 500 of the donors, a V segment was called functional when productive rearrangements were above 56.7%, and segregating when the standard deviation between donors exceeded 5%. A statistical classification framework was developed to diagnose cytomegalovirus status using the catalog of TCR beta chain sequences. In a later analysis, V and J genes were assigned by comparing TCR nucleotide sequences against IMGT/GENE-DB human TR gene sequences. In a later analysis, CDR3 sequences and most-parsimonious VDJ recombination scenarios were assigned using the TCRdist pipeline. In a later analysis, each TCR beta chain was defined by its CDR3 amino acid sequence together with its V-gene family, and reads without a unique V-gene family were excluded. In a later analysis, approximately 590 highly shared, low-generation-probability nucleotide sequences were removed to address suspected cross-contamination and a sequencing artifact. A later analysis calculated a clonal expansion index for each public chain from normalized within-repertoire ranks of inferred template counts. Generation probabilities in a later analysis came from a VDJ recombination model fitted to out-of-frame rearrangements, and those results were checked against IGoR. In a later analysis, TCR-TCR, TCR-HLA and TCR-CMV co-occurrence was scored with hypergeometric tests, and a repertoire-size bias correction was applied to TCR pairs. False discovery rates were estimated in a later analysis by permuting HLA or CMV assignments 20 times. In a later analysis, co-occurring TCRs were grouped using DBSCAN, with TCRdist sequence similarity added in when clustering inside HLA-allele-positive subsets. Co-occurrence clustering excluded repertoires with fewer than 30,000 or more than 120,000 public chains, plus five with anomalous nucleotide sharing. Drawn from immuneACCESS, this table holds only the in-frame rearrangements with V and J called that TCRdb kept. Clones are partly lost; checked studies trace under half to an unresolved V gene and leave the rest unexplained. V and J calls and clone size are as listed in that table; D and trimming were resolved from the DNA. The sample table lists under 150,000 clones, roughly 88% of them with a count of one. Together, the top ten hold 1.5% to 2% of the sample.

The full study reports these points: According to a later analysis, TCR association rates differed among HLA loci, with DRB1 alleles showing the most associated TCRs and HLA-C alleles showing the fewest. When HLA alleles, especially DR and DQ, strongly co-occurred, TCR associations were difficult to assign to individual alleles. An earlier analysis of approximately 590 of the donors showed that most TCR beta V segments appeared in productive rearrangements either about 87% or about 30% of the time, which broadly matched IMGT annotations. Presence/absence analyses assumed roughly uniform sequencing depth across donors, an assumption that may not hold. Because some donors lacked HLA typing at each locus, the association tests relied only on the typed subset. Cytomegalovirus status was reported to be diagnosed by the classifier with high specificity and sensitivity in both the original and validation cohorts. A later analysis associated 17,000 or so TCR beta sequences with specific HLA alleles at a false discovery rate of 0.05. In a later analysis, most CMV-associated TCR beta chains were found to appear HLA-restricted, with HLA associations seemingly driven largely by CMV exposure. Over 15 rarely observed V segments, including chromosome 9 orphons, were excluded from the earlier analysis of just under 600 of the donors because counts were too low. A further reported finding was that TCR beta sequences accurately predicted the HLA-A and HLA-B alleles for most subjects in the first cohort. Across donors, most TCR sequences were observed very rarely, whereas some public TCRs were present in many individuals. A later genetic analysis associated a missense DCLRE1C variant with V-gene and J-gene trimming of TCR beta chains, and an independent cohort replicated the association. Three of the identified cytomegalovirus-associated TCR beta chains were confirmed in vitro to be specific for cytomegalovirus antigens. The authors suggested that the approach could potentially be extended to other disease states and immunological phenotypes. Linkage disequilibrium might explain the correlated functional status among segregating V segments, but an unknown experimental factor could not be excluded. In a later analysis, several top co-occurrence clusters were reported to appear linked to parvovirus B19, influenza, CMV and Epstein-Barr virus. A later genetic analysis reported fewer N-insertions in productive TCRs among donors in an Asian-associated ancestry cluster than the approximately 700-donor mean. This cohort had only TCR beta chains sequenced, and the lack of alpha or paired-chain data limited which features could be detected. In a later analysis, HLA-associated TCR beta chains were found to be more clonally expanded and to have lower generation probabilities than equally common non-associated chains. For the cohort, immune exposure information was limited to CMV serostatus. The study listed 170 or so TCR beta chains as associated with cytomegalovirus. A cluster of highly shared sequence variants was judged likely to be a technical artifact of the sequencing pipeline.

Specimen: PBMCs. This TCR came from a boy younger than 18 in good health and CMV-seronegative.

The sequence in DNA is TGTGCCAGCAGTGAACAGGCGGGGGTCGACACTGAAGCTTTCTTT. Its translation reads: CASSEQAGVDTEAFF. The chain is made from TRBV6-1 and TRBJ1-1; the D gene is perhaps TRBD1, from 5 matching bases. V is shortened by 2 bases, J by 3 bases, and the region joining them spans 13 bases. The germline V gene supplies CDR1 MNHNS and CDR2 SASEGT. Inclusive of the bounding cysteine and phenylalanine, the CDR3 is 15 residues long. Only CDR3 DNA remains: 45 bases, in frame from the first base.